This is a list of T cell receptor beta chains from one sample in a study of blood T cell repertoires in COVID-19. Clones were sequenced by immunoSEQ multiplex PCR, and TCRdb holds only the in-frame ones, with some missing. The table has fewer than 350,000 clones, around 90% seen once; the top ten hold around 6.8%. The specimen sequenced was peripheral blood. Source of these receptors: a woman younger than 45 with COVID-19, enrolled during active disease. The CDR3 runs from the conserved cysteine through the conserved F or W. Each record gives: clone size, J gene, D gene, V gene, CDR3 DNA, CDR3 protein. The D gene is left open where the match is weak. Size is omitted from some rows. Given values are once, few, many or a class for expanded clones.

>-|TRBJ2-7|TRBD2|TRBV6-2/TRBV6-3
TGTGCCAGCAGCTGGACGAGCGGGGGAATCTACGAGCAGTACTTC
CASSWTSGGIYEQYF
>-|TRBJ2-2|TRBD2|TRBV18
TGTGCCAGCTCATCCGGACTAGCGAGCACCGGGGAGCTGTTTTTT
CASSSGLASTGELFF
>-|TRBJ2-2|-|TRBV2
TGTGCCAGCAGTGAGGAGGCAGTCCGCACGGGTAATACCGGGGAGCTGTTTTTT
CASSEEAVRTGNTGELFF
>-|TRBJ2-4|-|TRBV11-2
TGTGCCAGCAGCTTAGTGAGGGGGGCCAAAAACATTCAGTACTTC
CASSLVRGAKNIQYF
>once|TRBJ1-2|-|TRBV18
TGTGCCAGCTCACCTTCGTACCTAGATGGCTACACCTTC
CASSPSYLDGYTF
>-|TRBJ2-7|TRBD2|TRBV7-8
TGTGCCAGCAGCTTAGTGGTACTAGCGGGAGGAGGGGGCTCCTACGAGCAGTACTTC
CASSLVVLAGGGGSYEQYF
>-|TRBJ1-1|TRBD1|TRBV4-1
TGCGCCAGCAGCCAAGAGGGGGGAACAGGGGGCACTGAAGCTTTCTTT
CASSQEGGTGGTEAFF
>-|TRBJ1-1|TRBD1|TRBV7-9
TGTGCCAGCAGCCTAGGGGCAGGGGGCACTGAAGCTTTCTTT
CASSLGAGGTEAFF
>-|TRBJ2-7|TRBD1|TRBV6-5
TGTGCCAGCAGACAAACCGGGACAGGGGCCTACGAGCAGTACTTC
CASRQTGTGAYEQYF
>-|TRBJ1-4|-|TRBV28
TGTGCCAGCAGGGCAGTTAATGAAAAACTGTTTTTT
CASRAVNEKLFF
>once|TRBJ1-4|-|TRBV7-9
TGTGCCAGCAGCGAGACAGCAACTGAAAAACTGTTTTTT
CASSETATEKLFF
>-|TRBJ2-7|TRBD2|TRBV9
TGTGCCAGCAGCGCTGGCCCGGCTAGCGGAACCTACGAGCAGTACTTC
CASSAGPASGTYEQYF
>-|TRBJ2-5|TRBD2|TRBV6-5
TGTGCCAGCAGTTACTCCCAGGGAGGGGTAGAGACCCAGTACTTC
CASSYSQGGVETQYF
>once|TRBJ1-4|-|TRBV5-1
TGCGCCAGCAGCTTGACATCCGGGGAGGAAAAACTGTTTTTT
CASSLTSGEEKLFF
>-|TRBJ2-7|-|TRBV7-2
TGTGCCAGCAGCTTAGTTCCGCAGGGACACTACGAGCAGTACTTC
CASSLVPQGHYEQYF
>-|TRBJ2-1|-|TRBV12-5
TGTGCTAGTGGTTTAGGGGACTACAATGAGCAGTTCTTC
CASGLGDYNEQFF
>-|TRBJ1-3|TRBD1|TRBV30
TGTGCCTGGAGTCCCGACAGGGGACTTGCAAACACCATATATTTT
CAWSPDRGLANTIYF
>-|TRBJ1-4|-|TRBV6-5
TGTGCCAGCAGTTTGACAGTCCTTACTAATGAAAAACTGTTTTTT
CASSLTVLTNEKLFF
>-|TRBJ2-6|-|TRBV24-1
TGTGCCACCAGTGCCGCACGGGGGTCCTCTGGGGCCAACGTCCTGACTTTC
CATSAARGSSGANVLTF
>-|TRBJ2-7|TRBD2|TRBV6-2/TRBV6-3
TGTGCCAGCAGTTACTCCCTAGCGGGAGGGCCATGGGAAGAGCAGTACTTC
CASSYSLAGGPWEEQYF
>-|TRBJ1-6|TRBD1|TRBV9
TGTGCCAGCAGCATAACGACAGGGGATTCACCCCTCCACTTT
CASSITTGDSPLHF
>once|TRBJ1-2|-|TRBV28
TGTGCCAGCACCCCGGGAGGCCTTATGAGCCTCTATGGCTACACCTTC
CASTPGGLMSLYGYTF
>once|TRBJ1-1|-|TRBV6-2/TRBV6-3
TGTGCCAGCAGTTTGCCGGACACTGAAGCTTTCTTT
CASSLPDTEAFF
>once|TRBJ1-5|-|TRBV10-3
TGTGCCATCAGTGAAGGGGTGGGGAATCAGCCCCAGCATTTT
CAISEGVGNQPQHF
>-|TRBJ1-3|-|TRBV7-9
TGTGCCAGCAGCTTAGTTTCGGGCTCTGGAAACACCATATATTTT
CASSLVSGSGNTIYF